This T cell receptor beta chain derives from a study of metastatic and nonmetastatic thyroid tumors. Study-wide background: Repertoires of blood and of tissue (tumor or nodule) from malignant and benign thyroid patients were compared.

Study-wide results and limits: In both blood and tumor samples, TCR beta diversity was reported significantly higher for malignant than benign nodules.

Patients underwent thyroid surgery, and none had received any treatment before it. Per the original data handling: The study built a papillary thyroid cancer distant-metastasis classifier from CDR3 differences across clinicopathological groups. Through MiXCR, TCRdb re-clonotyped the PCR reads. The V and J calls follow TCRdb's processing rather than the paper's. The repertoire holds fewer than 100,000 clones, with approximately 15% as singletons. Worth noting for this clone: No antigen is known for it.

V was trimmed by 4 bases and J by 2 bases, leaving 9 bases between them. The CDR3 covers 14 residues. CDR1 LGHNT and CDR2 FRNRAP come from the germline V gene. This TCR was recovered from a female donor with papillary thyroid cancer or a benign thyroid nodule (not recorded which). Some clones in this sample may be carry-over from other donors' samples. Source material: blood. The V gene is TRBV12-5, the J gene TRBJ2-1; D is unclear. The CDR3 spells CASGSSMTYNEQFF. As DNA, the CDR3 is TGTGCTAGTGGTTCGAGCATGACCTACAATGAGCAGTTCTTC.